This T cell receptor (beta chain) emerged from a study of T cells in Graves' hyperthyroidism and ophthalmopathy. Amplification yielded TCR beta CDR3 regions, with RNA transcripts as the source. Researchers ran a first-round RT-PCR on the TCR CDR3 using the HTBI primer set. TCRdb independently ran MiXCR on the multiplex PCR reads; one entry per CDR3 protein. The sample holds a few hundred thousand distinct CDR3 sequences, 25% seen once. The sequence derives from a middle-aged man with Graves' hyperthyroidism. Sequencing was carried out using blood.

For the CDR3, the DNA is TGTGCCAGCAGTGCCAGGGTTTCGCCCCTAGCTAACTATGGCTACACCTTC. It codes for CASSARVSPLANYGYTF. This sequence joins TRBV9 and TRBJ1-2; TRBD1 might be the D (5 bases). V was cut by 5 bases and J by 0 bases, with 20 bases left in between. The germline V gene has CDR1 SGDLS and CDR2 YYNGEE. CDR3 length: 17 amino acids.